A single sample gave rise to the 30 T cell receptor beta chains below, sequenced in a study of shared clonotypes between healthy human individuals. TCRdb's table, derived via immunoSEQ multiplex PCR, lists solely in-frame clones and lacks some. Counted here are some 350,000 clones, around 72% occurring once; the ten biggest clones make up 10%. The sample comprised memory CD4+ T cells sorted from blood. Specified subset: CD45RA-negative fraction. The receptors derive from a man aged 25-45 years in good health.

This sequence joins TRBV5-4 and TRBJ2-7, with TRBD1 identical over 10 bases. This CDR3 has 19 residues. The germline gives CDR1 SGHNT, CDR2 YYREEE (reference sequence). V gave up 4 bases and J gave up 3 bases; unmatched junction bases: 19. CDR3 coding DNA: TGTGCCAGCAGCCTAGGGACAGGGGCTCTAGGGCGGGATAGCTACGAGCAGTACTTC. This encodes CASSLGTGALGRDSYEQYF.

This chain connects TRBV2 to TRBJ2-7, with D unclear. The V end was cut by 6 bases, the J end by 7 bases, with 22 bases between. Germline assignment: CDR1 SNHLY and CDR2 FYNNEI. The CDR3 runs to 15 residues. CDR3 sequence: CASSELGISVGEQYF. The CDR3 DNA sequence: TGTGCCAGCAGCGAATTGGGAATAAGCGTGGGTGAGCAGTACTTC.

V and J are TRBV29-1 and TRBJ2-5; D is undetermined. The V end was cut by 4 bases, the J end by 0 bases, with 12 bases between. This CDR3 is 14 amino acids long. Germline-derived CDR1 and CDR2 are SQVTM and ANQGSEA. DNA for the CDR3: TGCAGCGTTGCTGCACAGTACAACCAAGAGACCCAGTACTTC. Translated: CSVAAQYNQETQYF.

The rearrangement joins TRBV7-9 to TRBJ1-1; D not certain. CDR3 length: 13 residues. V was trimmed by 5 bases and J by 3 bases, leaving 10 bases between them. The germline gives CDR1 SEHNR, CDR2 FQNEAQ (reference sequence). CDR3 sequence (DNA): TGTGCCAGCAGCGACTGGGATTACACTGAAGCTTTCTTT. This sequence encodes CASSDWDYTEAFF.

V and J are TRBV27 and TRBJ2-5; TRBD1 matches at 7 bases. Trimming at V came to 2 bases and at J to 2 bases, leaving 5 bases not matched to a gene. Germline values: CDR1 MNHEY, CDR2 SMNVEV (reference sequence). CDR3 length equals 15 residues. CDR3 nucleotide sequence: TGTGCCAGCAGTTTAAGGGGACAGTTACAAGAGACCCAGTACTTC. Residues: CASSLRGQLQETQYF.

This clone was counted a few times. The rearrangement uses TRBV11-2 and TRBJ2-3, with 7 bases fitting TRBD2. CDR1 is SGHAT, CDR2 FQNNGV, per germline. The ends lost 5 bases at V and 1 base at J; junction bases unmatched: 9. The CDR3 totals 16 residues. CDR3 DNA: TGTGCCAGCAGCCCTAAGCGGGATCTCCGCACAGATACGCAGTATTTT. Translating gives CASSPKRDLRTDTQYF. The full variable domain, completed using reference TRBV11-2 and TRBJ2-3, is EAGVAQSPRYKIIEKRQSVAFWCNPISGHATLYWYQQILGQGPKLLIQFQNNGVVDDSQLPKDRFSAERLKGVDSTLKIQPAKLEDSAVYLCASSPKRDLRTDTQYFGPGTRLTVL.

This chain joins TRBV28 and TRBJ1-5, with a tentative D call TRBD1 (5 bases). V was shortened by 3 bases and J by 1 base, with 19 bases between the two germline ends. This CDR3 contains 18 residues. Germline V lookup: CDR1 MDHEN, CDR2 SYDVKM. DNA of the CDR3: TGTGCCAGCAGTTTTGGCCAGGGTTTTGGAACGAGCAATCAGCCCCAGCATTTT. Translated, it gives CASSFGQGFGTSNQPQHF.

The V call is TRBV6-1, the J call TRBJ1-5, with D hard to call. The length of the CDR3 is 14 residues. V lost 2 bases and J 7 bases, leaving 12 bases between the germline ends. The germline gives CDR1 MNHNS, CDR2 SASEGT. The CDR3 DNA reads TGTGCCAGCAGTGAATTTAGGGCAGGACAGCCCCAGCATTTT. This encodes CASSEFRAGQPQHF.

The chain links TRBV29-1 to TRBJ2-7, with 8 bases aligning to TRBD1. The CDR3 runs 13 residues. Germline lookup yields CDR1 SQVTM and CDR2 ANQGSEA. Trimming took 7 bases from V and 3 from J; bases not matched to a gene: 8. The DNA of the CDR3 is TGCAGCGCCAGGGGGCAGGGCAGCTACGAGCAGTACTTC. Its translation: CSARGQGSYEQYF.

In this sample, this clone turned up once. The V gene is TRBV2, the J gene TRBJ2-5, with a tentative D call TRBD1 (6 bases). This CDR3 has 14 residues. Germline V lookup: CDR1 SNHLY, CDR2 FYNNEI. Between the trimmed V and J ends, which lost 6 bases and 0 bases, there was a span of 11 bases. The CDR3 region is CASSMGHNQETQYF. The CDR3 bases are TGTGCCAGCAGCATGGGACACAACCAAGAGACCCAGTACTTC.

The rearrangement links TRBV5-1 to TRBJ1-2; 7 nucleotides align to TRBD1. Germline loops: CDR1 SGHRS, CDR2 YFSETQ. The CDR3 sequence is 14 residues long. Trimming at V came to 4 bases and at J to 4 bases, leaving 7 bases not matched to a gene. CDR3 in amino acids: CASSTLTGTYGYTF. CDR3 in DNA: TGCGCCAGCAGCACCTTGACAGGGACCTATGGCTACACCTTC.

The V and J genes are TRBV11-2 and TRBJ2-5; TRBD2 aligns across 8 bases. Unmatched junction bases numbered 3, after V lost 1 base and J lost 2 bases. Germline V lookup: CDR1 SGHAT, CDR2 FQNNGV. The CDR3 has 15 amino acids. Here the CDR3 reads CASSLGLAGQETQYF. Written as DNA, the CDR3 is TGTGCCAGCAGCTTAGGTTTAGCGGGACAAGAGACCCAGTACTTC. The full variable domain, completed using reference TRBV11-2 and TRBJ2-5, is EAGVAQSPRYKIIEKRQSVAFWCNPISGHATLYWYQQILGQGPKLLIQFQNNGVVDDSQLPKDRFSAERLKGVDSTLKIQPAKLEDSAVYLCASSLGLAGQETQYFGPGTRLLVL.

This chain uses TRBV7-9 with TRBJ2-1; 8 nucleotides align to TRBD1. CDR1 is SEHNR, CDR2 FQNEAQ, per germline (reference sequence). This CDR3 spans 14 amino acids. V gave up 2 bases and J gave up 9 bases; unmatched junction bases: 6. The CDR3 loop is CASSLTRGRGEQFF. CDR3 DNA: TGTGCCAGCAGCTTAACCAGGGGGCGAGGTGAGCAGTTCTTC.

Regarding this clone: One end of the junction is discordant with germline, which a read error may explain. The chain uses TRBV7-7 and TRBJ2-6; 8 nucleotides agree with TRBD1. Germline values: CDR1 SSHAT, CDR2 FNYEAQ (reference sequence). CDR3 length: 17 amino acids. Here the CDR3 DNA reads TGTGCTAGCAGCCAAGGACAGGGACCCTCTGGGGCCAACGTCCTGACTTTC. It is translated as CASSQGQGPSGANVLTF.

The J gene is TRBJ1-2, the V gene TRBV2; possibly TRBD1 for D (6 bases). The CDR3 runs to 13 residues. The V gene's germline CDR1 is SNHLY and CDR2 FYNNEI. V lost 4 bases and J lost 7, with 13 bases in between. The CDR3 loop is CASSGQVFSGYTF. DNA of the CDR3: TGTGCCAGCAGTGGACAGGTGTTTAGTGGCTACACCTTC.

J is TRBJ1-1 and V is TRBV5-1; D remains unclear. This CDR3 is built from 13 residues. The germline gives CDR1 SGHRS, CDR2 YFSETQ. V shed 6 bases and J shed 3 bases, with 12 bases lying between them. The CDR3 DNA follows: TGCGCCAGCACGAGGGATGCGGACACTGAAGCTTTCTTT. Amino acid sequence: CASTRDADTEAFF.

The chain links TRBV19 to TRBJ2-5, with a weak D call TRBD1 (6 bases). V was shortened by 9 bases and J by 1 base, with 15 bases between the two germline ends. The germline gives CDR1 LNHDA, CDR2 SQIVND (reference sequence). The CDR3 consists of 14 residues. The CDR3 coding sequence is TGTGCCAGGAAAATTTACAGGGTCCAAGAGACCCAGTACTTC. Protein sequence: CARKIYRVQETQYF. The full variable domain, in which reference TRBV19 and TRBJ2-5 provide the parts outside the CDR3, is DGGITQSPKYLFRKEGQNVTLSCEQNLNHDAMYWYRQDPGQGLRLIYYSQIVNDFQKGDIAEGYSVSREKKESFPLTVTSAQKNPTAFYLCARKIYRVQETQYFGPGTRLLVL.

The rearrangement links TRBV28 to TRBJ2-5; tentatively, D is TRBD1 (5 bases). The CDR3 loop spans 13 amino acids. Germline lookup yields CDR1 MDHEN and CDR2 SYDVKM. V was trimmed by 10 bases and J by 4 bases, leaving 16 bases between them. The CDR3 spells CAIEDTTGETQYF. The CDR3 nucleotides are TGTGCCATAGAGGACACAACGGGAGAGACCCAGTACTTC.

This clone occurred a few times. The CDR3 coding sequence is TGTGCCAGCAGCCTAAGGTCACCGGGGGCGCAGTACGAGCAGTACTTC. It translates to CASSLRSPGAQYEQYF. The chain carries TRBV11-2 and TRBJ2-7; either TRBD1 or TRBD2 may fit D (6 bases each). The length of the CDR3 is 16 residues. V lost 5 bases and J 4 bases, leaving 21 bases between the germline ends. Looked up from germline, CDR1 is SGHAT and CDR2 is FQNNGV. Filled out from reference TRBV11-2 and TRBJ2-7, the complete variable domain reads EAGVAQSPRYKIIEKRQSVAFWCNPISGHATLYWYQQILGQGPKLLIQFQNNGVVDDSQLPKDRFSAERLKGVDSTLKIQPAKLEDSAVYLCASSLRSPGAQYEQYFGPGTRLTVT.

This chain links TRBV2 with TRBJ2-7; unclear D gene. The CDR3 spans 14 residues. V lost 4 bases and J lost 0, with 10 bases in between. The germline CDR1 and CDR2 sequences are SNHLY and FYNNEI. The CDR3 region is CASSVLSSSYEQYF. CDR3 bases: TGTGCCAGCAGTGTTCTGTCTAGCTCCTACGAGCAGTACTTC.

Points on this clone: The germline gene is not matched at one end of the junction; a read error may be the cause. This rearrangement joins TRBV6-5 to TRBJ2-3; D is possibly TRBD2 (5 bases). The germline V gene has CDR1 MNHEY and CDR2 SVGAGI. The CDR3 has 14 residues. The CDR3 sequence is CTSSYRGSTDTQYF. DNA of the CDR3: TGTACCAGCAGTTATCGGGGTAGCACAGATACGCAGTATTTT.

This chain's CDR3 is CASSLIRQGVGDTQYF. The CDR3 bases are TGTGCCAGCAGCTTAATCCGGCAGGGGGTTGGTGATACGCAGTATTTT. The gene calls are TRBV7-9 and TRBJ2-3, with 7 bases identical to TRBD1. The CDR3 contains 16 residues. Germline V CDR1 and CDR2: SEHNR, FQNEAQ (reference sequence). Trimming cost V 2 bases and J 6 bases; bases outside gene matches: 11.

This chain uses TRBV10-3 with TRBJ1-3, with D possibly matching TRBD1 (5 bases). The CDR3 contains 18 residues. Germline lookup yields CDR1 ENHRY and CDR2 SYGVKD. V was cut by 0 bases and J by 2 bases, with 17 bases left in between. CDR3 amino acids: CAISESLPPGRAGNTIYF. CDR3 in DNA: TGTGCCATCAGTGAGTCTCTTCCGCCAGGGAGGGCTGGAAACACCATATATTTT.

This clone was counted only a few times. Other nucleotide sequences in the sample specify the same CDR3. This chain connects TRBV12-5 to TRBJ1-1, with a weak D call TRBD1 (6 bases). The CDR3 sequence is 12 residues long. Deletions cut 6 bases from V and 7 bases from J, with 12 bases between. Germline V CDR1 and CDR2: LGHNT, FRNRAP. CDR3 nucleotides: TGTGCTAGTGGAGAACAGGGAAGTGAAGCTTTCTTT. As protein: CASGEQGSEAFF.

The genes are TRBV18 and TRBJ2-7, with 13 nucleotides matching TRBD2. Germline V lookup: CDR1 KGHSH, CDR2 LQKENI. The ends lost 5 bases at V and 2 bases at J; junction bases unmatched: 3. The CDR3 consists of 15 residues. The CDR3 coding sequence is TGTGCCAGCTCAGGGGGACTAGCGGGAACCTACGAGCAGTACTTC. Its protein product is CASSGGLAGTYEQYF.

The table lists this clone with a few counts. An end of the junction does not agree with germline; a read error may underlie this. The gene calls are TRBV7-7 and TRBJ2-2; unclear D gene. Per the germline V gene, CDR1 is SSHAT and CDR2 is FNYEAQ (reference sequence). The length of the CDR3 is 18 residues. The CDR3 nucleotides read TGTGCTAGCAGCAGCCGGGTACCTCCCGATCCCCTCCGGGGGGAGCTGTTTTTT. Residues: CASSSRVPPDPLRGELFF.

This clone was seen more than once but under ten times. The V call is TRBV9, the J call TRBJ2-1, with D possibly matching TRBD1 (5 bases). CDR1 is SGDLS and CDR2 is YYNGEE in the germline V gene. The CDR3 loop spans 14 amino acids. V was clipped by 0 bases and J by 6 bases, with 10 bases between them. The CDR3 DNA sequence: TGTGCCAGCAGCGTAGATGGACACCTCAATGAGCAGTTCTTC. It translates to CASSVDGHLNEQFF.

CDR3 region: CASSVRGRNEQFF. CDR3 sequence (DNA): TGTGCCAGTAGCGTCCGGGGCCGGAATGAGCAGTTCTTC. The rearrangement links TRBV19 to TRBJ2-1, with D tentatively TRBD1 or TRBD2 (5 bases each). CDR3 length equals 13 residues. Trimming shortened V by 6 bases and J by 7 bases, and 13 bases separated the two germline ends. The germline V gene has CDR1 LNHDA and CDR2 SQIVND (reference sequence).

The chain combines TRBV5-5 with TRBJ2-1; no reliable D call. The CDR3 totals 14 residues. V lost 4 bases and J 4 bases, leaving 12 bases between the germline ends. The germline gives CDR1 SGHKS, CDR2 YYEKEE (reference sequence). The CDR3 bases are TGTGCCAGCAGCGTGCCATTACTTTACAATGAGCAGTTCTTC. Translating gives CASSVPLLYNEQFF.

J is TRBJ2-5 and V is TRBV28; 8 bases are shared with TRBD1. The trim removed 4 bases at V and 4 bases at J, leaving 5 bases unmatched. The CDR3 length is 14 residues. Germline V lookup: CDR1 MDHEN, CDR2 SYDVKM. Here the CDR3 reads CASSSPGQGETQYF. The CDR3 bases are TGTGCCAGCAGTTCCCCAGGACAGGGAGAGACCCAGTACTTC. Supplemented by reference TRBV28 and TRBJ2-5, the full variable domain reads DVKVTQSSRYLVKRTGEKVFLECVQDMDHENMFWYRQDPGLGLRLIYFSYDVKMKEKGDIPEGYSVSREKKERFSLILESASTNQTSMYLCASSSPGQGETQYFGPGTRLLVL.